The source of this T cell receptor beta chain is a study of STAT3 mutations in large granular lymphocyte leukemia. Whole-study results and caveats: Suggested: STAT3 mutation was not the ancestral event for these clonal expansions. Every T-LGLL patient had at least one immunodominant TCRbeta clonotype. All newly emerging clones after therapy were STAT3 wild type.

In regard to this clone: Its antigen is undetermined.

The assay was immunoSEQ multiplex PCR, and TCRdb's table has in-frame clones only and misses some. Of over 30,000 clones detected, more than 75% appear once; the ten largest clones hold about 13%. Trimming cost V 3 bases and J 6 bases; bases outside gene matches: 6. CDR1 is KGHSH, CDR2 LQKENI, per germline. The CDR3 is made up of 15 amino acids. This clonotype originated in a man aged 55 to 70 with T-cell large granular lymphocyte leukemia. Some clones in this sample may be carry-over from other donors' samples. Sequenced sample: peripheral blood mononuclear cells. The chain is built from TRBV18 and TRBJ2-1, with 9 positions matching TRBD2. In DNA form, the CDR3 reads TGTGCCAGCTCACCGGGACTAGCTTATTCCAATGAGCAGTTCTTC. Protein: CASSPGLAYSNEQFF.